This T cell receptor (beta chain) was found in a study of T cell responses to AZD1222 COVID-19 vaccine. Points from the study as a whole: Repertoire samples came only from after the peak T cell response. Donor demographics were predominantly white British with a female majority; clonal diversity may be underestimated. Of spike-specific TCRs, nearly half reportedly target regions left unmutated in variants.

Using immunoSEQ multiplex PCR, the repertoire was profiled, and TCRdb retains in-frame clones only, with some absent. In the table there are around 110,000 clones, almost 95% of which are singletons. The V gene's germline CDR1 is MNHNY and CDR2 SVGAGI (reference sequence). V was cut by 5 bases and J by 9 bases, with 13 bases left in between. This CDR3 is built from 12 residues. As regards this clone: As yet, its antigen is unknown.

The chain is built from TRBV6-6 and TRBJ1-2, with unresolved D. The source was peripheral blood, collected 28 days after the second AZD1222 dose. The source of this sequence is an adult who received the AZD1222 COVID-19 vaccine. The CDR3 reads CASSPRRERYTF. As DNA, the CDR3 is TGTGCCAGCAGTCCCCGACGGGAACGCTACACCTTC.